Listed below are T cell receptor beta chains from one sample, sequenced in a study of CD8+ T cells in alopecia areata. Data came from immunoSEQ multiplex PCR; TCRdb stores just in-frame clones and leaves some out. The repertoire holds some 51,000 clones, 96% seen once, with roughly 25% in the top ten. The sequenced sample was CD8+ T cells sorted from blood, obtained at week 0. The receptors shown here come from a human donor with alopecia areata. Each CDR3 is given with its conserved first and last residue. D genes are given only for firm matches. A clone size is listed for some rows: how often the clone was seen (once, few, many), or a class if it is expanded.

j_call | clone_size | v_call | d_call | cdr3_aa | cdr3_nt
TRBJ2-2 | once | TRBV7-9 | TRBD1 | CASSLVGQRNTGELFF | TGTGCCAGCAGCTTGGTGGGACAGAGAAACACCGGGGAGCTGTTTTTT
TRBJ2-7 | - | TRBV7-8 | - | CASSLGVRSSYEQYF | TGTGCCAGCAGCTTAGGGGTTCGGAGCTCCTACGAGCAGTACTTC
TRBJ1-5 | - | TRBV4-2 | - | CASSHATGDQPQHF | TGTGCCAGCAGCCACGCGACAGGTGATCAGCCCCAGCATTTT
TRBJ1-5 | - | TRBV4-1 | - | CASSQDLQGLNQPQHF | TGCGCCAGCAGCCAAGATCTACAGGGCCTCAATCAGCCCCAGCATTTT
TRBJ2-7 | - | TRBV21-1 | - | CASSKEPVGYEQYF | TGTGCCAGCAGCAAAGAACCGGTAGGCTACGAGCAGTACTTC
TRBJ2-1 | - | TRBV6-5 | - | CASKIGNEQFF | TGTGCCAGCAAGATCGGTAATGAGCAGTTCTTC
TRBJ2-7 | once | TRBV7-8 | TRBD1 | CASSPQGIYEQYF | TGTGCCAGCAGCCCACAGGGGATCTACGAGCAGTACTTC
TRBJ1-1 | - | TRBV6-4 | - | CASSDGSDTEAFF | TGTGCCAGCAGTGACGGGTCTGACACTGAAGCTTTCTTT
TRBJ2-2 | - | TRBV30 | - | CAWSSRPPLTELFF | TGTGCCTGGAGTTCCAGGCCCCCGTTGACGGAGCTGTTTTTT
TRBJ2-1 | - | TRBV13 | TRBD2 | CASIRTSGTSEQFF | TGTGCCAGCATCCGGACTAGCGGAACTTCCGAGCAGTTCTTC
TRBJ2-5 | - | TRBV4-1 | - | CASSQVVPGETQYF | TGCGCCAGCAGCCAGGTCGTTCCCGGGGAGACCCAGTACTTC
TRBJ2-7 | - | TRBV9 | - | CASSVDGAQEQYF | TGTGCCAGCAGCGTAGACGGGGCCCAAGAGCAGTACTTC
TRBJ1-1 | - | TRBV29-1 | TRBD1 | CSASFEQGASNTEAFF | TGCAGCGCCTCCTTTGAGCAGGGGGCGTCCAACACTGAAGCTTTCTTT
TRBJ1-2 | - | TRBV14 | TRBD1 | CASSQYYRGGYTF | TGTGCCAGCAGCCAATACTACAGGGGTGGCTACACCTTC
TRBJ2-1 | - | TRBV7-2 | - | CASSLGTLWNEQFF | TGTGCCAGCAGCTTAGGGACTCTATGGAATGAGCAGTTCTTC
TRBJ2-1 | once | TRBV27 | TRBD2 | CASSAGGYNEQFF | TGTGCCAGCTCGGCGGGGGGGTACAATGAGCAGTTCTTC
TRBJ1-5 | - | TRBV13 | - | CASSLAGMGNQPQHF | TGTGCCAGCAGCTTAGCGGGGATGGGCAATCAGCCCCAGCATTTT
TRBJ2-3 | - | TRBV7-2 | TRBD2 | CASSVLAGGSTDTQYF | TGTGCCAGCAGCGTCCTAGCGGGGGGCTCCACAGATACGCAGTATTTT
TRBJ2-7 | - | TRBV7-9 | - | CASSFRGVQGGEQYF | TGTGCCAGCAGCTTCCGCGGGGTACAGGGAGGCGAGCAGTACTTC
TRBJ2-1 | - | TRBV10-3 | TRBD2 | CAIRTTSGHSYNEQFF | TGTGCCATCAGAACTACTAGCGGGCACTCCTACAATGAGCAGTTCTTC
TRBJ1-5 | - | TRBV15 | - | CATSSLVGSQPQHF | TGTGCCACCAGCAGTCTTGTGGGTAGTCAGCCCCAGCATTTT
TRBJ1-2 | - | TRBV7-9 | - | CASLDPGVRHGYTF | TGTGCCAGCCTCGACCCGGGGGTTCGGCATGGCTACACCTTC
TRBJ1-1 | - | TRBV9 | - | CASSVEDLNTEAFF | TGTGCCAGCAGCGTAGAGGATTTGAACACTGAAGCTTTCTTT
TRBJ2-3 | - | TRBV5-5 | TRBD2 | CASSLEASGHPDTQYF | TGTGCCAGCAGCTTGGAGGCTAGCGGGCACCCAGATACGCAGTATTTT
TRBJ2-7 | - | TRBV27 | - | CASSSLTDYEQYF | TGTGCCAGCAGTTCCTTGACAGACTACGAGCAGTACTTC
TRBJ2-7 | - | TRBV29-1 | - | CSVEGGAPYEQYF | TGCAGCGTTGAAGGGGGCGCCCCCTACGAGCAGTACTTC
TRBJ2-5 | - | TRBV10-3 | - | CASRRDGVTQYF | TGTGCCAGTCGGAGGGACGGCGTTACCCAGTACTTC
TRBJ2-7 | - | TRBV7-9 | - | CASSLSTLGSYEQYF | TGTGCCAGCAGCTTATCGACTTTGGGCTCCTACGAGCAGTACTTC
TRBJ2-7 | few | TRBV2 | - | CASSGWGSSAEQYF | TGTGCCAGCAGTGGATGGGGCTCTTCGGCCGAGCAGTACTTC
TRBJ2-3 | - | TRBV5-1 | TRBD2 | CASSLETSGGTQYF | TGCGCCAGCAGCTTGGAAACTAGCGGGGGTACGCAGTATTTT
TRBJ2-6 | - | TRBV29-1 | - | CSVEDGSRWATGANVLTF | TGCAGCGTTGAAGATGGGTCAAGGTGGGCCACTGGGGCCAACGTCCTGACTTTC
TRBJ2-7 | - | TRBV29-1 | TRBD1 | CSVGQDYEQYF | TGCAGCGTCGGACAGGACTACGAGCAGTACTTC
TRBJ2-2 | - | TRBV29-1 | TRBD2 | CSARGASGNTGELFF | TGCAGCGCCCGCGGGGCTAGCGGTAACACCGGGGAGCTGTTTTTT
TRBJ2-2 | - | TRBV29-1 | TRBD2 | CSVDRGGGELFF | TGCAGCGTTGATCGGGGGGGCGGGGAGCTGTTTTTT
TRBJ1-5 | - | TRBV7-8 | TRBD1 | CASSLGTGANQPQHF | TGTGCCAGCAGCTTAGGGACAGGGGCAAATCAGCCCCAGCATTTT
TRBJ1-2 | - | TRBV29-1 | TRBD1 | CSVEDRGGQINYGYTF | TGCAGCGTTGAAGATCGCGGGGGACAGATCAACTATGGCTACACCTTC
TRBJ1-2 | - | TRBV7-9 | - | CASSLEEGYRYGYTF | TGTGCCAGCAGCTTAGAAGAGGGGTATCGGTATGGCTACACCTTC
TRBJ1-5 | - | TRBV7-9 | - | CASSPGLEGVQPQHF | TGTGCCAGCAGCCCAGGGCTGGAGGGCGTACAGCCCCAGCATTTT
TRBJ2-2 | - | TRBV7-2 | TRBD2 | CASSLGLAWTGELFF | TGTGCCAGCAGCTTAGGACTAGCCTGGACCGGGGAGCTGTTTTTT
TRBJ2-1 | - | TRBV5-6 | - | CASSLYPDLASTFYNEQFF | TGTGCCAGCAGCTTGTATCCAGACCTAGCTTCCACCTTTTACAATGAGCAGTTCTTC
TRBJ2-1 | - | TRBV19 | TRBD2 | CASSIVSSGAYNEQFF | TGTGCCAGTAGTATCGTTAGTAGCGGGGCTTACAATGAGCAGTTCTTC
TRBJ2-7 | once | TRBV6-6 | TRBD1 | CASSSTGDYEQYF | TGTGCCAGCAGTTCGACAGGGGACTACGAGCAGTACTTC
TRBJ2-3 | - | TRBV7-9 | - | CASSPLDGQTDTQYF | TGTGCCAGCAGCCCCCTAGACGGCCAAACAGATACGCAGTATTTT
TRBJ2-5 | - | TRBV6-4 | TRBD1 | CASELRDRGETQYF | TGTGCCAGCGAACTCCGGGACAGGGGTGAGACCCAGTACTTC
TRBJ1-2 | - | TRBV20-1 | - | CSPGDGYTF | TGCAGCCCTGGTGATGGCTACACCTTC
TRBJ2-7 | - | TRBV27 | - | CASTSKPSGWGLEQYF | TGTGCCAGCACTTCGAAGCCGAGCGGGTGGGGTCTCGAGCAGTACTTC
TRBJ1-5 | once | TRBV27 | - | CASSLSGGLNSNQPQHF | TGTGCCAGCAGTTTATCCGGCGGACTAAATAGCAATCAGCCCCAGCATTTT
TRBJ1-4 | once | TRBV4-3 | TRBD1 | CASSPTGFNEKLFF | TGCGCCAGCAGCCCGACAGGGTTTAATGAAAAACTGTTTTTT
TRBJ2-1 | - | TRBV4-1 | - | CASSQATFYNEQFF | TGCGCCAGCAGCCAGGCGACTTTCTACAATGAGCAGTTCTTC
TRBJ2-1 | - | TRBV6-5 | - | CASSYYVGTVYNEQFF | TGTGCCAGCAGTTACTACGTTGGGACCGTCTACAATGAGCAGTTCTTC
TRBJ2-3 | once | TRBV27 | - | CASSLGAPGARRGTDTQYF | TGTGCCAGCAGTTTAGGGGCCCCTGGGGCCCGACGGGGCACAGATACGCAGTATTTT
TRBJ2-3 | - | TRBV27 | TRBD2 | CASSLSSGGADTQYF | TGTGCCAGCAGTTTGTCCAGCGGGGGGGCCGATACGCAGTATTTT
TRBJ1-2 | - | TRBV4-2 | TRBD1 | CASSQDQGGGAYGYTF | TGTGCCAGCAGCCAAGATCAAGGGGGCGGGGCCTATGGCTACACCTTC
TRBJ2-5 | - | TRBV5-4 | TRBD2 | CASSSGLAGLETQYF | TGTGCCAGCAGCTCCGGACTAGCTGGATTAGAGACCCAGTACTTC
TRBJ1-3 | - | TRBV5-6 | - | CASRSLRGKNTIYF | TGTGCCAGCAGAAGCCTCCGGGGGAAAAACACCATATATTTT
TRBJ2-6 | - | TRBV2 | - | CASSDRDSGANVLTF | TGTGCCAGCAGTGATAGGGACTCTGGGGCCAACGTCCTGACTTTC